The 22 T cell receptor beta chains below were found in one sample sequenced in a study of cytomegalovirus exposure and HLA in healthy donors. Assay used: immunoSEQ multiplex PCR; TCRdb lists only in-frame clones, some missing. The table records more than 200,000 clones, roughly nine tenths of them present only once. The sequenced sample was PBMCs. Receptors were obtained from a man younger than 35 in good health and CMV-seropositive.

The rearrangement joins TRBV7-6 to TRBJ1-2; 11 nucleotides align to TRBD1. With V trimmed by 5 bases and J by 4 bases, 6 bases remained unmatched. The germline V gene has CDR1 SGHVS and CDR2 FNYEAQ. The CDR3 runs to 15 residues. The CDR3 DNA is TGTGCCAGCAGCCCCAGGACAGGGGGCGGCTATGGCTACACCTTC. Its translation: CASSPRTGGGYGYTF.

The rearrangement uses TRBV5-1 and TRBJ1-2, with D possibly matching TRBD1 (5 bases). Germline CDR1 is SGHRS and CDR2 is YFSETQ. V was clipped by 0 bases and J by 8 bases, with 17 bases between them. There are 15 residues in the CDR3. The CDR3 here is CASSLDRLPQGGYTF. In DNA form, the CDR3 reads TGCGCCAGCAGCTTGGACAGGCTCCCTCAGGGCGGCTACACCTTC.

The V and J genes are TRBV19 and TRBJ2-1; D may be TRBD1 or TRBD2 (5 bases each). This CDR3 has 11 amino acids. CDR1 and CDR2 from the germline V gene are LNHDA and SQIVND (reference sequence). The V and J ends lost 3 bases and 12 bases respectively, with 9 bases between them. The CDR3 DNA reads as TGTGCCAGTAGTATTGGGGGTAGGCAGTTCTTC. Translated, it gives CASSIGGRQFF. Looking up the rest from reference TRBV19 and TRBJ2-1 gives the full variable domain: DGGITQSPKYLFRKEGQNVTLSCEQNLNHDAMYWYRQDPGQGLRLIYYSQIVNDFQKGDIAEGYSVSREKKESFPLTVTSAQKNPTAFYLCASSIGGRQFFGPGTRLTVL.

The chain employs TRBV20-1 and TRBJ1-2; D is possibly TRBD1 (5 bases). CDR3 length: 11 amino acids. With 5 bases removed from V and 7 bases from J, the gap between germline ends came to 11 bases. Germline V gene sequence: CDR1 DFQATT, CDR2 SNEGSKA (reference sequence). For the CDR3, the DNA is TGCAGTGCTGCCCGGGACCTTGGCTACACCTTC. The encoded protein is CSAARDLGYTF.

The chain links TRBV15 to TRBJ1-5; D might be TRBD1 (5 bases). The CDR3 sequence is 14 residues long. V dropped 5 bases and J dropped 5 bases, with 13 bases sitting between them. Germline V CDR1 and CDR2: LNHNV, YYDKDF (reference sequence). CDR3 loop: CATSPSGPHQPQHF. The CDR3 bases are TGTGCCACCAGCCCATCAGGGCCTCATCAGCCCCAGCATTTT.

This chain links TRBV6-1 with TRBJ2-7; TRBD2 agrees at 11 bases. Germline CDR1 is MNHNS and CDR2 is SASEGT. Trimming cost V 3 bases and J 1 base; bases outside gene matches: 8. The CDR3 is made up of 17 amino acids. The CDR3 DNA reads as TGTGCCAGCAGTGATAGGCTAGCGGGAGGCTCTTCCTACGAGCAGTACTTC. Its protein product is CASSDRLAGGSSYEQYF.

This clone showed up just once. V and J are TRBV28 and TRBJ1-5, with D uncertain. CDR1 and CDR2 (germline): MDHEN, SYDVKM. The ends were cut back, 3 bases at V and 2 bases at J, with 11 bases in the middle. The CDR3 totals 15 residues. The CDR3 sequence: CASSFVQRGNQPQHF. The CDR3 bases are TGTGCCAGCAGTTTTGTTCAAAGGGGCAATCAGCCCCAGCATTTT.

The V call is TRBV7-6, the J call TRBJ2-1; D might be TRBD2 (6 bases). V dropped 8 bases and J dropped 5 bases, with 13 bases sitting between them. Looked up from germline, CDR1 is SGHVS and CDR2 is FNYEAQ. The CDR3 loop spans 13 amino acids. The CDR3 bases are TGTGCCAGCTTGCGAGGAGGGGACAATGAGCAGTTCTTC. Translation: CASLRGGDNEQFF.

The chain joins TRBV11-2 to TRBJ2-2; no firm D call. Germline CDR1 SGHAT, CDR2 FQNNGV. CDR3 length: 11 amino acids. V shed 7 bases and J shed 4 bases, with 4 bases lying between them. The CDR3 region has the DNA TGTGCCAGCACCCTCACCGGGGAGCTGTTTTTT. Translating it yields CASTLTGELFF.

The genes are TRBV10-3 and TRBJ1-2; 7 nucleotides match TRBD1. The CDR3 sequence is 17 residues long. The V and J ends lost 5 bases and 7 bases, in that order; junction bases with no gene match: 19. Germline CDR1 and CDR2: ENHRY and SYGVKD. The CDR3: CAISSRGDSSAFSGYTF. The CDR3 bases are TGTGCCATCAGTTCCAGAGGGGACAGCAGCGCTTTCTCTGGCTACACCTTC.

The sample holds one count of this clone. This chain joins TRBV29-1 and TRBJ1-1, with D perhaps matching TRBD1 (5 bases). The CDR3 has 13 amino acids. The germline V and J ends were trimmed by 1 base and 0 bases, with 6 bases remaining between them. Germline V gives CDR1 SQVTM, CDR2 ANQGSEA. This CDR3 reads CSVEGGVNTEAFF. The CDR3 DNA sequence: TGCAGCGTTGAAGGGGGCGTGAACACTGAAGCTTTCTTT. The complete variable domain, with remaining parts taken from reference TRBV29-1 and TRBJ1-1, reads SAVISQKPSRDICQRGTSLTIQCQVDSQVTMMFWYRQQPGQSLTLIATANQGSEATYESGFVIDKFPISRPNLTFSTLTVSNMSPEDSSIYLCSVEGGVNTEAFFGQGTRLTVV.

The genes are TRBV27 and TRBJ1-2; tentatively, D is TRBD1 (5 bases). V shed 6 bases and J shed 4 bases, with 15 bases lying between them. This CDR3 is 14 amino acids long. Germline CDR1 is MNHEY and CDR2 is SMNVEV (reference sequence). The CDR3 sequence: CASSAAGTGYGYTF. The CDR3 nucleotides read TGTGCCAGCAGCGCAGCAGGGACGGGCTATGGCTACACCTTC.

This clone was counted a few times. CDR3 in amino acids: CAISASAGYGYTF. The CDR3 DNA sequence: TGTGCCATCAGTGCGTCGGCGGGGTATGGCTACACCTTC. The rearrangement links TRBV10-3 to TRBJ1-2, with D hard to call. Germline loops: CDR1 ENHRY, CDR2 SYGVKD. Trimming stripped 4 bases from V and 5 bases from J, with 11 bases between. The CDR3 spans 13 residues.

The CDR3 DNA reads TGTGCCAGCAGCTTAGGCCTACCCTTATACAATGAGCAGTTCTTC. Amino acid sequence: CASSLGLPLYNEQFF. The chain carries TRBV7-9 and TRBJ2-1, with D uncertain. V was cut by 1 base and J by 4 bases, with 11 bases left in between. The CDR3 totals 15 residues. In germline, CDR1 is SEHNR, CDR2 FQNEAQ (reference sequence).

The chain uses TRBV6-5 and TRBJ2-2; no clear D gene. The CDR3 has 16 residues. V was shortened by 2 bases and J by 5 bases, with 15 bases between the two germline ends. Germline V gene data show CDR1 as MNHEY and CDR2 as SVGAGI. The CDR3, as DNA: TGTGCCAGCAGTTACGGATCTGGTATCGGGACCGGGGAGCTGTTTTTT. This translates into CASSYGSGIGTGELFF.

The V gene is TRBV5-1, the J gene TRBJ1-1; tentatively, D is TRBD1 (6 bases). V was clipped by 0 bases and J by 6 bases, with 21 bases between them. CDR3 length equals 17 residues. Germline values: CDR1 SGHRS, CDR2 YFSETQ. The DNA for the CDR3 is TGCGCCAGCAGCTTGGGGGGGACACCCGGGCTGGGGGCTGAAGCTTTCTTT. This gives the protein CASSLGGTPGLGAEAFF.

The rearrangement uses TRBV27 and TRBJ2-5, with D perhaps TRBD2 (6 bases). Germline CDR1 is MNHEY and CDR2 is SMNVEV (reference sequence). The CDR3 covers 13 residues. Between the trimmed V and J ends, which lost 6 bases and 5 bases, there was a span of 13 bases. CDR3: CASRAGLAETQYF. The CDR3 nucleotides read TGTGCCAGCAGGGCGGGGCTAGCGGAGACCCAGTACTTC.

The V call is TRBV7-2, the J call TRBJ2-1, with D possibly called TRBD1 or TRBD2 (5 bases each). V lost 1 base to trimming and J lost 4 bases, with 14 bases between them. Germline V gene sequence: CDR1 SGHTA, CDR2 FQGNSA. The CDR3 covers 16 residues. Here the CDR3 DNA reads TGTGCCAGCAGCTTAGTCCCAGGGACCCTATACAATGAGCAGTTCTTC. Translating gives CASSLVPGTLYNEQFF. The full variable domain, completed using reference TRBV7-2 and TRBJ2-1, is GAGVSQSPSNKVTEKGKDVELRCDPISGHTALYWYRQSLGQGLEFLIYFQGNSAPDKSGLPSDRFSAERTGGSVSTLTIQRTQQEDSAVYLCASSLVPGTLYNEQFFGPGTRLTVL.

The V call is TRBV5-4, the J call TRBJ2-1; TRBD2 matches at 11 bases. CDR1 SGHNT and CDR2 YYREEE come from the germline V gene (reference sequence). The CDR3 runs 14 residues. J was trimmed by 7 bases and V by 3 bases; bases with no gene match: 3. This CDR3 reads CASSSGTSGNEQFF. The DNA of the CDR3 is TGTGCCAGCAGCTCCGGGACTAGCGGAAATGAGCAGTTCTTC.

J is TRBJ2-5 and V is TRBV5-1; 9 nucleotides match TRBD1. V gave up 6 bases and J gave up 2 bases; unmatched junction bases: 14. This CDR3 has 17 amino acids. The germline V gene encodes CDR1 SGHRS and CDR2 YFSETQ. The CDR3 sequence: CASNPFAQGASQETQYF. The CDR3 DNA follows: TGCGCCAGCAATCCCTTCGCACAGGGGGCGAGTCAAGAGACCCAGTACTTC.

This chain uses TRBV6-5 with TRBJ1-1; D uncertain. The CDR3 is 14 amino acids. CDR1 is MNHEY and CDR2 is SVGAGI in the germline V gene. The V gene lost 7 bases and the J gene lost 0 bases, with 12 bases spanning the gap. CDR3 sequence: CASTPARVNTEAFF. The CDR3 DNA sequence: TGTGCCAGCACCCCAGCGCGGGTGAACACTGAAGCTTTCTTT.

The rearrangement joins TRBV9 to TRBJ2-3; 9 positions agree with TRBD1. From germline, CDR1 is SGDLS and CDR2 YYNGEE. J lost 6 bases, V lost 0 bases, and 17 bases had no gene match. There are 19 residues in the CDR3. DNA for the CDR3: TGTGCCAGCAGCGTAGACGGACGACTGGGACAGGGAACCGGGGATACGCAGTATTTT. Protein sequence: CASSVDGRLGQGTGDTQYF.